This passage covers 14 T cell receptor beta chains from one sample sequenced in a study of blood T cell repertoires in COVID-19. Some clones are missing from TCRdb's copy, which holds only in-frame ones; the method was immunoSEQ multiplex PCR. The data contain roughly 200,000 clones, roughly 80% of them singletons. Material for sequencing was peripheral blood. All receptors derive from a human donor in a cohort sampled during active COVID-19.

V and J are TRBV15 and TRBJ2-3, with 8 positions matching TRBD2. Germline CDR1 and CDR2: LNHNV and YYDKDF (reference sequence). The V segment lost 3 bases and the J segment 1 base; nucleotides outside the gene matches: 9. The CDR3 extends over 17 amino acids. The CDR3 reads CATSRLISGIGTDTQYF. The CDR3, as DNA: TGTGCCACCAGCAGGCTTATTAGCGGGATAGGCACAGATACGCAGTATTTT.

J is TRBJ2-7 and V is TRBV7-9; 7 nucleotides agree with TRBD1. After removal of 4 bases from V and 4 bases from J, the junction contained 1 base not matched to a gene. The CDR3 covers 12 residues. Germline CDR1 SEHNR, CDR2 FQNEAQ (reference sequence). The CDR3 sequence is CASSSTGYEQYF. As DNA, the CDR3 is TGTGCCAGCAGCTCGACAGGGTACGAGCAGTACTTC.

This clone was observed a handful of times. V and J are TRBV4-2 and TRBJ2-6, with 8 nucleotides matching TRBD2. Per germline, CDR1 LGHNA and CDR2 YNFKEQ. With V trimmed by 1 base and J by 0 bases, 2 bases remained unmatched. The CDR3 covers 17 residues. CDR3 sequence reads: CASSQGTSSSGANVLTF. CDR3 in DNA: TGTGCCAGCAGCCAAGGGACTAGCAGCTCTGGGGCCAACGTCCTGACTTTC.

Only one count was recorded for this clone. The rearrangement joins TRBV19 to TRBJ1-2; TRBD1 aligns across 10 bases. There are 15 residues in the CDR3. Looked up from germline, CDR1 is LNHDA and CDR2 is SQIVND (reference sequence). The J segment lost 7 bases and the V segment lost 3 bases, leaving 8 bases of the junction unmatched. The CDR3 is CASSITTGGIFGYTF. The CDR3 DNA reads TGTGCCAGTAGTATCACGACAGGGGGCATCTTTGGCTACACCTTC.

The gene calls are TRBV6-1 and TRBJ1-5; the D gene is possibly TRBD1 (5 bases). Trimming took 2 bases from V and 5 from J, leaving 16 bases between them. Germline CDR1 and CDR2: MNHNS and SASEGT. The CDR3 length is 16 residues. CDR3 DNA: TGTGCCAGCAGTGAATGGGGCCAAGGGGTTCATCAGCCCCAGCATTTT. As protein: CASSEWGQGVHQPQHF.

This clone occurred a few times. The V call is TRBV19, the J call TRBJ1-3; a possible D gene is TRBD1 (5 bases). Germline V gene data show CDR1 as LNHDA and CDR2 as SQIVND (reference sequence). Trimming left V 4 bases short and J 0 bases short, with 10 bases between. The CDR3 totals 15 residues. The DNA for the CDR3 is TGTGCCAGTAGTACTCACAGGATCTCTGGAAACACCATATATTTT. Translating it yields CASSTHRISGNTIYF.

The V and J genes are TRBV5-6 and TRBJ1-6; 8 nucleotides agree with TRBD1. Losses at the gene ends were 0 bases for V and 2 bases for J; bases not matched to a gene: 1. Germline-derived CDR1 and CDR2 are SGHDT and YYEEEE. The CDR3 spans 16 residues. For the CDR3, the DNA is TGTGCCAGCAGCTTGGGGACAGGGCCCTATAATTCACCCCTCCACTTT. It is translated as CASSLGTGPYNSPLHF.

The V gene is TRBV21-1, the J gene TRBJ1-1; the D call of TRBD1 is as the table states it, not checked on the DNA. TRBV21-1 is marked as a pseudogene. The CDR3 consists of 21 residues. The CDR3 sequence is CASSKFWKGIKGSQMNTEAFF. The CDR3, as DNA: TGTGCCAGCAGCAAATTTTGGAAGGGGATTAAAGGGTCCCAAATGAACACTGAAGCTTTCTTT.

The CDR3 loop is CASSRQGPEQYF. The CDR3 DNA sequence: TGTGCCAGCAGCCGACAGGGCCCCGAGCAGTACTTC. This chain links TRBV12-3 or TRBV12-4 with TRBJ2-7, with 7 nucleotides matching TRBD1. The CDR3 is 12 residues long. Losses at the gene ends were 6 bases for V and 6 bases for J; bases not matched to a gene: 5.

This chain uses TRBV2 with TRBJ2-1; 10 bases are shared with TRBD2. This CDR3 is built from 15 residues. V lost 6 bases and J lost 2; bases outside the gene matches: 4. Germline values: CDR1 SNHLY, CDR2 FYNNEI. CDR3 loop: CASRTSGGAYNEQFF. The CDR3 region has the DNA TGTGCCAGCAGGACAAGCGGGGGGGCCTACAATGAGCAGTTCTTC. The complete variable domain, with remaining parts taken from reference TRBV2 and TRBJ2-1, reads EPEVTQTPSHQVTQMGQEVILRCVPISNHLYFYWYRQILGQKVEFLVSFYNNEISEKSEIFDDQFSVERPDGSNFTLKIRSTKLEDSAMYFCASRTSGGAYNEQFFGPGTRLTVL.

For the CDR3, the DNA is TGCGCCAGCAGTCCCACGGGGGGGGACTATGGCTACACCTTC. Protein: CASSPTGGDYGYTF. This chain joins TRBV4-3 and TRBJ1-2, with a tentative D call TRBD1 (5 bases). The germline V and J ends were trimmed by 6 bases and 3 bases, with 14 bases remaining between them. Germline assignment: CDR1 LGHNA and CDR2 YSLEER. The CDR3 loop spans 14 amino acids.

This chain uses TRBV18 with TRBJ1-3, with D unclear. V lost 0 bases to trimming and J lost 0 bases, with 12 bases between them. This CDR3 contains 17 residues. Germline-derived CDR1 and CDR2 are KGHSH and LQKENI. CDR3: CASSPPRQAISGNTIYF. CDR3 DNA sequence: TGTGCCAGCTCACCACCCAGGCAGGCTATCTCTGGAAACACCATATATTTT.

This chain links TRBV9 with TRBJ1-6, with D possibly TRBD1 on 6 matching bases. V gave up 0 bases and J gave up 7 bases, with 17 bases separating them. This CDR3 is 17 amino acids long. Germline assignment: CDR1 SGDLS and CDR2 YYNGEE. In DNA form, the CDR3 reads TGTGCCAGCAGCGTAGCCGGGAGGGGGGGCGTGAATTCACCCCTCCACTTT. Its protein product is CASSVAGRGGVNSPLHF.

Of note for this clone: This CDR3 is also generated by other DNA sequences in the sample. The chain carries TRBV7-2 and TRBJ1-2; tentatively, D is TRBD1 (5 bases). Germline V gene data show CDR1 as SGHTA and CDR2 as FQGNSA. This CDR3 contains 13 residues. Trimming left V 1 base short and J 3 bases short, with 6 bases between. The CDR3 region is CASSLGRDYGYTF. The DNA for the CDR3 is TGTGCCAGCAGCTTAGGCAGGGACTATGGCTACACCTTC.